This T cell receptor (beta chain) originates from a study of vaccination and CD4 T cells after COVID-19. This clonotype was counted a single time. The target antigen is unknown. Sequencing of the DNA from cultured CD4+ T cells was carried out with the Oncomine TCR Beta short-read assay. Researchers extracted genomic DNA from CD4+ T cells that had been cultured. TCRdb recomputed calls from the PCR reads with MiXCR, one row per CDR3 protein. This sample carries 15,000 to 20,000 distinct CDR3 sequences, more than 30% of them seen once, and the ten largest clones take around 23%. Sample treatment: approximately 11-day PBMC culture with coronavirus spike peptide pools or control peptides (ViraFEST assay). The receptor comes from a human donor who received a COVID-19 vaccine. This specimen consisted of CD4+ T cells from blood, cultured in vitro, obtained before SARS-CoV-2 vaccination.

CDR3 amino acids: CASSFNRGTGTEAFF. In nucleotides, the CDR3 is TGTGCCAGCAGCTTTAACAGGGGGACTGGCACTGAAGCTTTCTTT. The V and J genes are TRBV7-9 and TRBJ1-1, with 8 bases fitting TRBD1. The CDR3 covers 15 residues. Per the germline V gene, CDR1 is SEHNR and CDR2 is FQNEAQ (reference sequence). V lost 3 bases, J lost 4 bases, and 7 bases stayed unmatched.